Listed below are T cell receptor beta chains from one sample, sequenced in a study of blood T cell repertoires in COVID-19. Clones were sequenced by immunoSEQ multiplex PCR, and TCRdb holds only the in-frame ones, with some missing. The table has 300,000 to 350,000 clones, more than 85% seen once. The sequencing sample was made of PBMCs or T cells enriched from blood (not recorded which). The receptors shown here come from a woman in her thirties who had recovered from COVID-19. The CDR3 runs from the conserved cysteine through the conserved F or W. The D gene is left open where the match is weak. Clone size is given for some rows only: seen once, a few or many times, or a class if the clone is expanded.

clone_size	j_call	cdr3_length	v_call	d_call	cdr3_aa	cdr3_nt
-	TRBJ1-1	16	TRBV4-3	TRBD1	CASSQDLSRGLAEAFF	TGCGCCAGCAGCCAAGATCTGAGCAGGGGGCTGGCTGAAGCTTTCTTT
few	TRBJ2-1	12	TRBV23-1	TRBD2	CASSLAGNEQFF	TGCGCCAGCAGTCTAGCGGGTAATGAGCAGTTCTTC
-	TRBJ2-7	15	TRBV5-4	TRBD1	CASSPRQGGPYEQYF	TGTGCCAGCAGCCCCCGACAGGGTGGTCCCTACGAGCAGTACTTC
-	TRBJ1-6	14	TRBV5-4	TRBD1	CASSLGGQGSPLHF	TGTGCCAGCAGCTTGGGGGGACAGGGTTCACCCCTCCACTTT
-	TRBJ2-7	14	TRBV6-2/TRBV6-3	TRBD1	CASSWDRESYEQYF	TGTGCCAGCAGTTGGGACAGGGAGTCCTACGAGCAGTACTTC
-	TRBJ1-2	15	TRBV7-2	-	CASSHGLNRDYGYTF	TGTGCCAGCAGTCATGGCCTCAACAGGGACTATGGCTACACCTTC
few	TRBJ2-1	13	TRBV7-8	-	CASSLGGENEQFF	TGTGCCAGCAGCTTAGGGGGCGAGAATGAGCAGTTCTTC
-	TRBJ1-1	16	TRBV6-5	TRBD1	CASSYSPGGANTEAFF	TGTGCCAGCAGTTACTCTCCAGGGGGCGCAAACACTGAAGCTTTCTTT
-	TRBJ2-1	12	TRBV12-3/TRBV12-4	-	CASRLQYNEQFF	TGTGCCAGCAGACTCCAATACAATGAGCAGTTCTTC
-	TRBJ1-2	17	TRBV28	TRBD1	CASSPPGQGVLNYGYTF	TGTGCCAGCAGTCCTCCGGGACAGGGGGTTTTAAACTATGGCTACACCTTC
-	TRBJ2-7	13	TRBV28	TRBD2	CASEGTRTYEQYF	TGTGCCAGCGAGGGGACTAGAACTTACGAGCAGTACTTC
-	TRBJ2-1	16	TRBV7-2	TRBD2	CASRYPGGGRAGEQFF	TGTGCCAGCAGATACCCCGGCGGGGGGCGTGCAGGTGAGCAGTTCTTC
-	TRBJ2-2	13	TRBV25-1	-	CASSGHTTGELFF	TGTGCCAGCAGTGGACATACCACCGGGGAGCTGTTTTTT
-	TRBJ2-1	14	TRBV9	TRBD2	CASSGPSRGNEQFF	TGTGCCAGCAGCGGCCCCTCGCGGGGGAATGAGCAGTTCTTC
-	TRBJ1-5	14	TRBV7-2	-	CASSQGGAAQPQHF	TGTGCCAGCAGCCAAGGGGGGGCGGCTCAGCCCCAGCATTTT
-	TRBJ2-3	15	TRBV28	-	CASSEVKGEADTQYF	TGTGCCAGCAGCGAGGTTAAAGGTGAGGCAGATACGCAGTATTTT
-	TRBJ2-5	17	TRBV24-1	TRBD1	CATSTGQGALNQETQYF	TGTGCCACCAGTACGGGACAGGGGGCCCTAAACCAAGAGACCCAGTACTTC
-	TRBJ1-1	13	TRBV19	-	CASSRDSNTEAFF	TGTGCCAGTAGCCGGGATTCGAACACTGAAGCTTTCTTT
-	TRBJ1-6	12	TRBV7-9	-	CASSPSVETLHF	TGTGCCAGCAGCCCCTCTGTCGAGACCCTCCACTTT
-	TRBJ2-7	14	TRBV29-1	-	CSVLSTGDSYEQYF	TGCAGCGTTCTATCTACGGGGGATTCCTACGAGCAGTACTTC
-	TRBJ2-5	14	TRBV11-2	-	CASSLDLRPETQYF	TGTGCCAGCAGCTTAGACCTCAGGCCAGAGACCCAGTACTTC
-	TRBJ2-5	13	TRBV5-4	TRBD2	CASYIAGDKTQYF	TGTGCCAGCTACATAGCGGGGGACAAGACCCAGTACTTC
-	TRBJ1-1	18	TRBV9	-	CASSQTRGAGTMNTEAFF	TGTGCCAGCAGCCAAACCCGGGGGGCAGGTACCATGAACACTGAAGCTTTCTTT
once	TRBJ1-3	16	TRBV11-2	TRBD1	CASREPTGAPGNTIYF	TGTGCCAGCAGAGAGCCGACAGGGGCCCCTGGAAACACCATATATTTT
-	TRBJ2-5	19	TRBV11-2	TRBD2	CASSTWGTSGGHPQETQYF	TGTGCCAGCAGCACCTGGGGGACTAGCGGGGGGCATCCACAAGAGACCCAGTACTTC
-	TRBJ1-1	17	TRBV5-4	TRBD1	CASSLKNRGRGDTEAFF	TGTGCCAGCAGCTTGAAAAACAGGGGGCGCGGCGACACTGAAGCTTTCTTT
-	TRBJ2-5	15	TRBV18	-	CASSPSPPGSETQYF	TGTGCCAGCTCACCATCCCCGCCGGGTTCAGAGACCCAGTACTTC
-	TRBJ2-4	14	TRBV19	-	CASSPRESKNIQYF	TGTGCCAGTAGTCCCAGGGAATCCAAAAACATTCAGTACTTC
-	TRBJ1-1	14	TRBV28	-	CASSFRQQNTEAFF	TGTGCCAGCAGTTTTCGACAACAGAACACTGAAGCTTTCTTT
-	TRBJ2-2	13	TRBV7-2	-	CASRTDLTGELFF	TGTGCCAGCCGGACAGACCTCACCGGGGAGCTGTTTTTT
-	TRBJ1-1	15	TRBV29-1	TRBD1	CSVVNRGMVKTEAFF	TGCAGCGTGGTTAACAGGGGCATGGTAAAGACTGAAGCTTTCTTT
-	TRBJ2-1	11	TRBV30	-	CAWTYYNEQFF	TGTGCCTGGACCTACTACAATGAGCAGTTCTTC
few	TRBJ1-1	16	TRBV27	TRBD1	CASSLWAGGMNTEAFF	TGTGCCAGCAGTTTATGGGCAGGGGGTATGAACACTGAAGCTTTCTTT
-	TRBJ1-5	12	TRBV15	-	CATSRIYQPQHF	TGTGCCACCAGCAGAATCTATCAGCCCCAGCATTTT
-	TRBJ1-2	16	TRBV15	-	CATSREGAGSGYGYTF	TGTGCCACCAGCAGAGAAGGAGCGGGCTCAGGCTATGGCTACACCTTC
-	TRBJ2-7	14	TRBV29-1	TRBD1	CSVESRDRSQAQYF	TGCAGCGTTGAATCCCGGGACAGATCTCAAGCGCAGTACTTC
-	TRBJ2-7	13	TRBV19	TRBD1	CASSPGQVYEQYF	TGTGCCAGTAGCCCGGGACAGGTCTACGAGCAGTACTTC
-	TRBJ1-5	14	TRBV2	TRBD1	CASRIGTAYQPQHF	TGTGCCAGCAGAATCGGGACAGCATATCAGCCCCAGCATTTT
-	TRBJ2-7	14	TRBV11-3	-	CASSLGPGVDEQYF	TGTGCCAGCAGCTTAGGGCCAGGGGTGGACGAGCAGTACTTC
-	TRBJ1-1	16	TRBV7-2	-	CASSHASDSLNTEAFF	TGTGCCAGCAGCCACGCCTCGGACAGTTTGAACACTGAAGCTTTCTTT
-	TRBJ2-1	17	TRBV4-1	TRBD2	CASSQTTSGGNYNEQFF	TGCGCCAGCAGCCAAACTACTAGCGGGGGGAACTACAATGAGCAGTTCTTC
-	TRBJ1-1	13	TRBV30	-	CAWRGGRNTEAFF	TGTGCCTGGAGGGGAGGGAGGAACACTGAAGCTTTCTTT